These T cell receptor beta chains were read from a single sample in a study of beta chain features in type 1 diabetes. Repertoires were generated with immunoSEQ multiplex PCR, while TCRdb's copy carries only in-frame clones and drops some. The table has about 350,000 clones, roughly 21% seen once; the top ten hold approximately 0.046%. The specimen sequenced was naive CD4+ T cells from blood. The source of these receptors is a woman between 18 and 29 years old in good health. The CDR3 runs from the conserved cysteine through the conserved F or W. A D gene is named only where the DNA matches it firmly. Where a row states a size, it is once, few, many or the class of an expanded clone; other rows omit it.

v_call	j_call	cdr3_length	d_call	clone_size	cdr3_aa	cdr3_nt
TRBV2	TRBJ2-6	15	-	few	CASSVRASGANVLTF	TGTGCCAGCAGTGTGCGGGCCTCTGGGGCCAACGTCCTGACTTTC
TRBV15	TRBJ1-2	14	TRBD1	few	CATSRKDRGHYSSF	TGTGCCACCAGCCGAAAGGACAGGGGCCATTATTCCTCTTTC
TRBV30	TRBJ1-1	12	-	few	CAWSPTVIAAFF	TGTGCCTGGAGTCCCACGGTTATTGCGGCTTTCTTT
TRBV15	TRBJ1-3	14	-	few	CATSNPSSGNTIYF	TGTGCCACCAGCAACCCGAGCTCTGGAAACACCATATATTTT
TRBV30	TRBJ1-1	11	-	few	CAWQVYTEAFF	TGTGCCTGGCAGGTTTACACTGAAGCTTTCTTT
TRBV7-9	TRBJ1-1	13	-	few	CASSLSARVGAFF	TGTGCCAGCAGCTTAAGTGCCAGGGTGGGAGCTTTCTTT
TRBV6-1	TRBJ2-2	14	-	few	CATREQPNTGELFF	TGTGCCACTCGGGAGCAACCGAACACCGGGGAGCTGTTTTTT
TRBV7-9	TRBJ2-1	13	-	-	CASSLTVPPEQFF	TGTGCCAGCAGCCTAACTGTGCCCCCTGAGCAGTTCTTC
TRBV9	TRBJ1-3	16	-	few	CASSVEPGSSGNTIYF	TGTGCCAGCAGCGTAGAACCGGGGAGCTCTGGAAACACCATATATTTT
TRBV5-5	TRBJ2-7	15	-	few	CASSQLSGPSYEQYF	TGTGCCAGCAGCCAGCTGAGCGGGCCCTCCTACGAGCAGTACTTC
TRBV7-9	TRBJ2-7	13	-	-	CASTHSSSYEQYF	TGTGCCAGCACCCACAGTAGCTCCTACGAGCAGTACTTC
TRBV4-3	TRBJ1-2	15	-	-	CASSQESAGLGGYTF	TGCGCCAGCAGCCAAGAATCGGCAGGGTTAGGCGGCTACACCTTC
TRBV14	TRBJ1-2	16	-	-	CASSQGGRGSEYGYTF	TGTGCCAGCAGCCAAGGAGGACGCGGGTCTGAGTATGGCTACACCTTC
TRBV30	TRBJ2-7	14	-	few	CAWSRGPSSYEQYF	TGTGCCTGGAGTAGAGGCCCAAGCTCCTACGAGCAGTACTTC
TRBV7-2	TRBJ2-5	13	-	few	CASSSDYQETQYF	TGTGCCAGCAGCTCGGACTACCAAGAGACCCAGTACTTC
TRBV25-1	TRBJ2-1	11	-	few	CASSESRVTFF	TGTGCCAGCAGTGAATCCAGGGTAACGTTCTTC
TRBV4-1	TRBJ1-4	16	TRBD1	-	CASSQDLGGTNEKLFF	TGCGCCAGCAGCCAAGATCTAGGGGGCACTAATGAAAAACTGTTTTTT
TRBV6-5	TRBJ2-7	13	TRBD1	-	CASSKQGTYEQYF	TGTGCCAGCTCGAAACAGGGGACCTACGAGCAGTACTTC
TRBV14	TRBJ2-1	11	TRBD2	-	CASNSGNEQFF	TGTGCCTCAAATAGCGGGAATGAGCAGTTCTTC
TRBV4-2	TRBJ1-1	15	TRBD1	few	CASSQGYRGYTEAFF	TGTGCCAGCAGCCAAGGTTACAGGGGGTACACTGAAGCTTTCTTT
TRBV7-9	TRBJ2-3	15	-	-	CASSLVVWAADTQYF	TGTGCCAGCAGCTTGGTGGTTTGGGCAGCAGATACGCAGTATTTT
TRBV7-2	TRBJ1-2	15	-	once	CASSTPGHPRGGYTF	TGTGCCAGCAGCACTCCGGGACACCCCCGCGGGGGCTACACCTTC
TRBV6-1	TRBJ2-7	16	-	-	CASSEEGGAVTYEQYF	TGTGCCAGCAGTGAAGAGGGGGGGGCGGTAACCTACGAGCAGTACTTC
TRBV14	TRBJ2-5	16	TRBD1	few	CASSETGTGGQETQYF	TGTGCCAGCAGCGAAACCGGGACAGGGGGCCAAGAGACCCAGTACTTC
TRBV7-9	TRBJ1-1	14	-	few	CASGPLGENTEAFF	TGTGCCAGCGGCCCCCTAGGGGAGAACACTGAAGCTTTCTTT
TRBV11-2	TRBJ1-1	17	-	-	CASSLVGWGHPNTEAFF	TGTGCCAGCAGCTTAGTAGGGTGGGGACATCCGAACACTGAAGCTTTCTTT
TRBV19	TRBJ2-7	14	-	-	CASTRTGNSYEQYF	TGTGCCAGTACCCGGACGGGGAACTCCTACGAGCAGTACTTC
TRBV5-1	TRBJ2-7	15	TRBD1	-	CASRSGGTVPYEQYF	TGCGCCAGCAGATCGGGTGGGACAGTACCCTACGAGCAGTACTTC
TRBV12-5	TRBJ2-5	12	-	few	CASGWTEETQYF	TGTGCTAGTGGCTGGACAGAAGAGACCCAGTACTTC
TRBV6-5	TRBJ2-1	14	TRBD2	few	CASSFEREGNEQFF	TGTGCCAGCAGTTTCGAGCGGGAGGGCAATGAGCAGTTCTTC
TRBV7-9	TRBJ2-1	16	TRBD1	few	CASTPRRTGAYNEQFF	TGTGCCAGCACCCCACGGAGGACAGGGGCGTACAATGAGCAGTTCTTC
TRBV7-3	TRBJ1-2	15	-	-	CASSLAPGHNYGYTF	TGTGCCAGCAGCTTAGCCCCAGGACACAACTATGGCTACACCTTC
TRBV30	TRBJ2-7	13	TRBD1	few	CAWMGQGRYEQYF	TGTGCCTGGATGGGACAGGGTAGGTACGAGCAGTACTTC